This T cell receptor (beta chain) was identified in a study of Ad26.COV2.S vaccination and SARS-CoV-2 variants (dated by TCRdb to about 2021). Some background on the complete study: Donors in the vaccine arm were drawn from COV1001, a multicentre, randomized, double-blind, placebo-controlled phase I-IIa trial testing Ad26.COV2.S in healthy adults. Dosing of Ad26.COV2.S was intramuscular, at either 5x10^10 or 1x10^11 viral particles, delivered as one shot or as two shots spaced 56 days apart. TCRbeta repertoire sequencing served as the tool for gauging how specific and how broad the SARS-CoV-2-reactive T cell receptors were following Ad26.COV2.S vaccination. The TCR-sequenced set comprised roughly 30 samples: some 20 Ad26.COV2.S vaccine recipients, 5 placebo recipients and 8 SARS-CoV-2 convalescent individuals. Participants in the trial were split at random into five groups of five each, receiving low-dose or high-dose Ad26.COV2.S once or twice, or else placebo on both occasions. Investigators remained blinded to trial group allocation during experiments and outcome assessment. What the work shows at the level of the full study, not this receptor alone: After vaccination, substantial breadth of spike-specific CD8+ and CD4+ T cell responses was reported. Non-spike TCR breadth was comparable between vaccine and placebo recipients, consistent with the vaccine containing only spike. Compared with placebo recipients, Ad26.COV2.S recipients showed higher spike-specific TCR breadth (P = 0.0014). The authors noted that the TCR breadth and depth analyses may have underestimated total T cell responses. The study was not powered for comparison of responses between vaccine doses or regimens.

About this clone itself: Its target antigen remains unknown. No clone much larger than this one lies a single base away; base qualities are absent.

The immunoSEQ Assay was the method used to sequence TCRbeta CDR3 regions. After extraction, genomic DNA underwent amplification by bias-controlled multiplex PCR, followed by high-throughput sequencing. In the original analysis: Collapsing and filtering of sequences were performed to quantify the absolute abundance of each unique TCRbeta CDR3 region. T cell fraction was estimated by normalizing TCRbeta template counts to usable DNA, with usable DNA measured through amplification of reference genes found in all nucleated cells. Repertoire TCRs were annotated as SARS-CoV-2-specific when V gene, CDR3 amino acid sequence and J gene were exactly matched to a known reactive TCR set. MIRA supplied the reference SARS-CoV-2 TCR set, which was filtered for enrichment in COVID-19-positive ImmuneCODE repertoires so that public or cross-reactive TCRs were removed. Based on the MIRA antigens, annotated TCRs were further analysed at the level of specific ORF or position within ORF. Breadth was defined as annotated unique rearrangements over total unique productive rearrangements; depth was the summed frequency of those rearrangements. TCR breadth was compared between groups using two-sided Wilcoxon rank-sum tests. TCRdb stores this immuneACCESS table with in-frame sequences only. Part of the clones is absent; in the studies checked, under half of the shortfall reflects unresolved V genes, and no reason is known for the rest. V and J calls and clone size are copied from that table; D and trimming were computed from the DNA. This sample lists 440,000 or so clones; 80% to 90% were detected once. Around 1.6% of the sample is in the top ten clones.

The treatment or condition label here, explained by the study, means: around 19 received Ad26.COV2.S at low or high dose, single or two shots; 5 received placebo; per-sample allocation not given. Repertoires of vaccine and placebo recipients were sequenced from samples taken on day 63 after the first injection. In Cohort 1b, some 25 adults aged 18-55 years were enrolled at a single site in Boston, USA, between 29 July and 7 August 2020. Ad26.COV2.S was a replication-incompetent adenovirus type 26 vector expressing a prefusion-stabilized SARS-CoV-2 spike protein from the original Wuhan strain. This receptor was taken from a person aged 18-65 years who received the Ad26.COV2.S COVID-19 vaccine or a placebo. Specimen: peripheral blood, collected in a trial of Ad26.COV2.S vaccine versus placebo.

For the CDR3, the sequence is CASSYDGVNNEQFF. The nucleotide sequence reads TGTGCCAGCAGTTACGATGGCGTAAACAATGAGCAGTTCTTC. The receptor chain draws on TRBV6-5 and TRBJ2-1, with the D gene not clear enough to name. The V end loses 2 bases and the J end loses 5 bases, and a stretch of 10 bases separates them. The CDR1 and CDR2 encoded by the germline V gene are MNHEY and SVGAGI. Measured from the cysteine to the phenylalanine, the CDR3 is 14 residues long. The kept DNA is CDR3 alone, 42 bases in frame from the first base.